This record concerns one TCR beta chain sequence. This record belongs to a study of blood T cell repertoires in COVID-19. Study details: There were acute and convalescent COVID-19 samples, and they came from the United States, Italy and Spain. Nucleic acid was either cDNA or gDNA, and it came from T cells, B-cell-depleted T cells, or PBMCs.

Original data processing: Amplifying reference gene primers gave estimates of nucleated cell counts. Sequenced by immunoSEQ multiplex PCR; TCRdb stores in-frame clones only, minus some. That table supplies the V and J calls and clone size; D and trimming were determined from the DNA. The sample includes nearly 200,000 clones, around four fifths seen only once; the top ten take 0.95%. Per the germline V gene, CDR1 is MNHEY and CDR2 is SMNVEV (reference sequence). The CDR3 contains 12 residues. With 4 bases removed from V and 5 bases from J, the gap between germline ends came to 8 bases. The chain is built from TRBV27 and TRBJ2-5; D remains ambiguous. This clonotype was obtained from a man in his 60s with COVID-19, enrolled during active disease. Sequencing used peripheral blood. Here the CDR3 DNA reads TGTGCCAGCAGTTCGCTCCGGGAGACCCAGTACTTC. Translated: CASSSLRETQYF.